The 29 T cell receptor beta chains presented below share a single source sample, sequenced in a study of blood T cells in healthy people across ages. A sample-barcoded 5' primer and a J-beta primer mix were used in a second PCR of roughly 6 to 11 cycles. TCRdb recomputed calls from the 5' RACE reads with MiXCR, one row per CDR3 protein. In the table there are approximately 1.5 million distinct CDR3 sequences, roughly two fifths of which are singletons. The specimen was blood. The receptor source for this set is a woman aged 18-29 years in good health.

The genes are TRBV9 and TRBJ2-5, with TRBD2 matching over 7 bases. Germline V gene lookup returns CDR1 SGDLS and CDR2 YYNGEE. The CDR3 covers 15 residues. Trimming at V came to 0 bases and at J to 0 bases, leaving 2 bases not matched to a gene. CDR3 nucleotides: TGTGCCAGCAGCGTAGCTAGCGGAAACCAAGAGACCCAGTACTTC. This sequence encodes CASSVASGNQETQYF.

The chain carries TRBV14 and TRBJ2-7, with 10 positions matching TRBD2. The junction had 0 bases not matched to a gene; V was cut back by 0 bases and J by 4 bases. This CDR3 is 14 amino acids long. Germline V CDR1 and CDR2: SGHDN, FVKESK. This CDR3 is CASSQELAGYEQYF. The CDR3 DNA follows: TGTGCCAGCAGCCAAGAACTAGCGGGATACGAGCAGTACTTC. Full variable domain (rest looked up from reference TRBV14 and TRBJ2-7): EAGVTQFPSHSVIEKGQTVTLRCDPISGHDNLYWYRRVMGKEIKFLLHFVKESKQDESGMPNNRFLAERTGGTYSTLKVQPAELEDSGVYFCASSQELAGYEQYFGPGTRLTVT.

The chain couples TRBV20-1 to TRBJ2-1; the match to TRBD2 covers 14 bases. Gene TRBJ2-7 matches the end of the DNA better, so the J call may be wrong. The CDR3 contains 19 residues. Germline CDR1 reads DFQATT; CDR2 reads SNEGSKA (reference sequence). CDR3 DNA sequence: TGCAGTGCTCCACGACTAGCGGGAGGGCCCGAGAGCTCCTACAATGAGCAGTACTTC. This encodes CSAPRLAGGPESSYNEQYF.

This clonotype was counted ten times or more. This chain links TRBV4-3 with TRBJ2-3; no reliable D call. V was shortened by 3 bases and J by 0 bases, with 10 bases between the two germline ends. The CDR3 consists of 15 residues. Germline values: CDR1 LGHNA, CDR2 YSLEER. The CDR3 coding sequence is TGCGCCAGCAGCCAGTATATCGACAGCACAGATACGCAGTATTTT. Its protein product is CASSQYIDSTDTQYF.

There are a few counts of this clonotype. This rearrangement joins TRBV6-5 to TRBJ2-7; 12 positions agree with TRBD2. Germline V gives CDR1 MNHEY, CDR2 SVGAGI. The CDR3 spans 15 residues. Trimming took 5 bases from V and 2 from J; bases not matched to a gene: 4. The CDR3 loop is CASSLAGGPPYEQYF. DNA of the CDR3: TGTGCCAGCAGTCTAGCGGGAGGGCCCCCCTACGAGCAGTACTTC.

This clonotype was picked up one time. The J gene is TRBJ2-5, the V gene TRBV29-1, with 7 nucleotides matching TRBD1. Germline V CDR1 and CDR2: SQVTM, ANQGSEA. The CDR3 consists of 12 residues. V gave up 5 bases and J gave up 4 bases; unmatched junction bases: 4. CDR3 region: CSVPPGGETQYF. The CDR3 region has the DNA TGCAGCGTTCCTCCAGGGGGAGAGACCCAGTACTTC.

The chain uses TRBV12-3 or TRBV12-4 and TRBJ1-3; D gene unclear. Trimming shortened V by 7 bases and J by 12 bases, and 31 bases separated the two germline ends. CDR3 length: 17 residues. CDR3 in amino acids: CASTRRGGLTEKPHIYF. CDR3 DNA: TGTGCCAGCACCCGACGCGGCGGACTCACGGAAAAACCTCACATATATTTT.

The table lists this clonotype with many counts. The chain combines TRBV5-5 with TRBJ1-2; D uncertain. V gave up 0 bases and J gave up 7 bases, with 16 bases separating them. The CDR3 is 15 residues long. CDR1 is SGHKS, CDR2 YYEKEE, per germline (reference sequence). The CDR3 DNA reads as TGTGCCAGCAGCTTGGAGGCGCGGCGAAGCGCTGGCTACACCTTC. This gives the protein CASSLEARRSAGYTF.

The chain combines TRBV6-1 with TRBJ1-5; D is possibly TRBD1 (5 bases). The CDR3 contains 16 residues. The germline gives CDR1 MNHNS, CDR2 SASEGT. V dropped 0 bases and J dropped 3 bases, with 12 bases sitting between them. Here the CDR3 DNA reads TGTGCCAGCAGTGAAGCAACGACAGTTTTCAATCAGCCCCAGCATTTT. Protein: CASSEATTVFNQPQHF.

The V gene is TRBV2, the J gene TRBJ1-6; no clear D. The CDR3 spans 16 residues. V lost 5 bases and J 10 bases, leaving 21 bases between the germline ends. CDR1 is SNHLY, CDR2 FYNNEI, per germline. As DNA, the CDR3 is TGTGCCAGCAGTAGAGTTGGTCCGGGTGGAAACTCACCCCTCCACTTT. As protein: CASSRVGPGGNSPLHF.

This chain links TRBV6-1 with TRBJ1-5; D is unresolved. Per the germline V gene, CDR1 is MNHNS and CDR2 is SASEGT. The CDR3 is 13 amino acids. Trimming left V 3 bases short and J 3 bases short, with 6 bases between. CDR3 region: CASSETTNQPQHF. The CDR3 coding sequence is TGTGCCAGCAGTGAGACTACCAATCAGCCCCAGCATTTT.

This clonotype was counted between two and nine times. The chain links TRBV12-3 or TRBV12-4 to TRBJ1-4; D remains ambiguous. The ends were cut back, 7 bases at V and 5 bases at J, with 11 bases in the middle. There are 13 residues in the CDR3. Written as DNA, the CDR3 is TGTGCCAGCACCTCGGGGAGGAATGAAAAACTGTTTTTT. It encodes CASTSGRNEKLFF.

The chain links TRBV10-3 to TRBJ2-7, with TRBD1 matching over 10 bases. This CDR3 contains 13 residues. V lost 6 bases and J lost 4; bases outside the gene matches: 3. Germline V gene data show CDR1 as ENHRY and CDR2 as SYGVKD. DNA of the CDR3: TGTGCCATCAGGACGGGACAGGGGTACGAGCAGTACTTC. Translated: CAIRTGQGYEQYF.

A few counts support this clonotype. The CDR3 spells CASSEFLASGEDSTGELFF. CDR3 nucleotide sequence: TGTGCCAGCAGTGAATTTCTGGCTAGCGGGGAGGATAGCACCGGGGAGCTGTTTTTT. This rearrangement joins TRBV25-1 to TRBJ2-2, with 9 bases aligning to TRBD2. J gave up 4 bases and V 1 base, and 13 bases lay outside the gene matches. Germline-derived CDR1 and CDR2 are MGHDK and SYGVNS. The length of the CDR3 is 19 residues.

This clonotype was seen a handful of times. The rearrangement links TRBV29-1 to TRBJ2-1; possibly TRBD2 for D (6 bases). The length of the CDR3 is 14 residues. Trimming shortened V by 6 bases and J by 1 base, and 13 bases separated the two germline ends. The germline V gene encodes CDR1 SQVTM and CDR2 ANQGSEA. The CDR3 DNA follows: TGCAGCGTGCACCTAGCGAAGTCCTACAATGAGCAGTTCTTC. Its translation: CSVHLAKSYNEQFF.

The rearrangement uses TRBV29-1 and TRBJ1-2, with unresolved D. This CDR3 is built from 11 residues. With 0 bases removed from V and 8 bases from J, the gap between germline ends came to 7 bases. Per the germline V gene, CDR1 is SQVTM and CDR2 is ANQGSEA. CDR3 nucleotides: TGCAGCGTTGAAGATCGCAAGGGCTACACCTTC. It translates to CSVEDRKGYTF.

This rearrangement joins TRBV5-4 to TRBJ1-2; possible D gene TRBD1, 6 bases. The CDR3 totals 14 residues. Germline CDR1 reads SGHNT; CDR2 reads YYREEE (reference sequence). V lost 4 bases and J 7 bases, leaving 17 bases between the germline ends. CDR3 protein: CASSPGHAGGGYTF. Written as DNA, the CDR3 is TGTGCCAGCAGCCCGGGACACGCCGGCGGTGGCTACACCTTC.

The rearrangement joins TRBV11-2 to TRBJ2-3; D gene ambiguous. Germline-derived CDR1 and CDR2 are SGHAT and FQNNGV. V lost 3 bases and J lost 1, with 11 bases in between. The CDR3 contains 15 residues. CDR3: CASSFLVGRTDTQYF. In nucleotides, the CDR3 is TGTGCCAGCAGCTTTCTGGTCGGGCGCACAGATACGCAGTATTTT.

This clonotype was detected ten times or more. This chain links TRBV29-1 with TRBJ1-2, with no clear D. The germline gives CDR1 SQVTM, CDR2 ANQGSEA. The CDR3 length is 12 residues. Trimming removed 5 bases at V and 4 bases at J, with 11 bases between. The chain's CDR3 is CSVPRGAYGYTF. The CDR3 DNA follows: TGCAGCGTTCCCAGAGGAGCCTATGGCTACACCTTC.

The rearrangement uses TRBV27 and TRBJ1-4, with D possibly being TRBD1 (5 bases). Germline V gene lookup returns CDR1 MNHEY and CDR2 SMNVEV (reference sequence). This CDR3 has 14 residues. V lost 6 bases and J 3 bases, leaving 11 bases between the germline ends. DNA of the CDR3: TGTGCCAGCAGGGGACTGAGCCCTAATGAAAAACTGTTTTTT. Translated: CASRGLSPNEKLFF.

This clonotype was found a few times. V gene TRBV12-3 or TRBV12-4 combines with J gene TRBJ1-1, with D perhaps TRBD1 (5 bases). CDR3 length: 14 amino acids. The germline V and J ends were trimmed by 5 bases and 2 bases, with 12 bases remaining between them. For the CDR3, the DNA is TGTGCCAGCAGTCCCGGGACGGATAACACTGAAGCTTTCTTT. Amino acids: CASSPGTDNTEAFF.

J is TRBJ2-7 and V is TRBV7-2, with TRBD1 matching over 7 bases. This CDR3 has 15 residues. The germline gives CDR1 SGHTA, CDR2 FQGNSA. V was pared by 0 bases and J by 4 bases, with 6 bases of the junction left unmatched. The CDR3 region is CASSLAGQPLYEQYF. For the CDR3, the DNA is TGTGCCAGCAGCTTAGCGGGACAGCCACTATACGAGCAGTACTTC.

The rearrangement links TRBV1 to TRBJ2-1. TRBV1 is deemed a pseudogene. This CDR3 spans 11 amino acids. The chain's CDR3 is CTSSDGNEQFF. The CDR3 region has the DNA TGCACCAGCAGCGACGGCAATGAGCAGTTCTTC.

This clonotype was seen at least ten times. The rearrangement links TRBV21-1 to TRBJ1-2; the D segment call TRBD1 is taken from the table without a DNA check. TRBV21-1 is tagged as a pseudogene. This CDR3 is built from 13 residues. DNA of the CDR3: TGTGCCAGCAGCAAGGGCCCCTGGGATGGCTACACCTTC. Encoded protein: CASSKGPWDGYTF.

The sample holds many counts of this clonotype. This chain links TRBV20-1 with TRBJ2-5; TRBD2 agrees at 10 bases. Trimming took 5 bases from V and 2 from J; bases not matched to a gene: 2. The CDR3 length is 13 residues. CDR1 is DFQATT and CDR2 is SNEGSKA in the germline V gene (reference sequence). The CDR3 is CSAPGLAQETQYF. The CDR3 nucleotides read TGCAGTGCTCCGGGACTAGCGCAAGAGACCCAGTACTTC.

Details on this clonotype: One end of the junction varies from germline; a read error may be responsible. This chain joins TRBV28 and TRBJ2-1; D is uncertain. The CDR3 runs to 12 residues. The germline CDR1 and CDR2 sequences are MDHEN and SYDVKM. This CDR3 is CASGTTYNQQFF. In DNA, the CDR3 is TGTGCCAGCGGTACGACCTACAATCAGCAGTTCTTC.

The chain joins TRBV7-2 to TRBJ2-1; 15 bases agree with TRBD2. This CDR3 contains 17 residues. The trim removed 6 bases at V and 4 bases at J, leaving 7 bases unmatched. Germline CDR1 reads SGHTA; CDR2 reads FQGNSA. Here the CDR3 DNA reads TGTGCCAGCAGGGGGACTAGCGGGAGGTCCTTTTACAATGAGCAGTTCTTC. Its protein is CASRGTSGRSFYNEQFF.

This clonotype has only a few counts. The chain couples TRBV12-3 or TRBV12-4 to TRBJ1-2; D remains unclear. V was cut by 4 bases and J by 6 bases, with 15 bases left in between. The CDR3 is 14 residues long. DNA of the CDR3: TGTGCCAGCAGTTCCGTAAATAAACTTGATGGCTACACCTTC. Encoded protein: CASSSVNKLDGYTF.

This clonotype was seen once. V gene TRBV20-1 combines with J gene TRBJ2-5; the match to TRBD2 covers 12 bases. There are 13 residues in the CDR3. V lost 6 bases, J lost 4 bases, and 3 bases stayed unmatched. Germline CDR1 reads DFQATT; CDR2 reads SNEGSKA (reference sequence). CDR3 loop: CSAWTSGAETQYF. The CDR3 DNA reads TGCAGTGCGTGGACTAGCGGGGCAGAGACCCAGTACTTC.